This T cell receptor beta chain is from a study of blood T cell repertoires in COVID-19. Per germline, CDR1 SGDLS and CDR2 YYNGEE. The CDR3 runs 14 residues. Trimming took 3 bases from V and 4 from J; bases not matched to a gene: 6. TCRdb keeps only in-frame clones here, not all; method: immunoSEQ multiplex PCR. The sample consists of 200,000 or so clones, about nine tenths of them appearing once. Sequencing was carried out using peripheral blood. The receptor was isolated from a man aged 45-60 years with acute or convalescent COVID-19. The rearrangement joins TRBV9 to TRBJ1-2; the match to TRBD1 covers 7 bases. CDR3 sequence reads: CASSAGGGPYGYTF. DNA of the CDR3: TGTGCCAGCAGCGCCGGAGGGGGCCCCTATGGCTACACCTTC.